This TCR beta chain appears in the sequencing data of a study of technical replicates of blood from a few donors. Germline-derived CDR1 and CDR2 are SGHKS and YYEKEE (reference sequence). V was shortened by 10 bases and J by 5 bases, with 16 bases between the two germline ends. There are 12 residues in the CDR3. Profiled with immunoSEQ multiplex PCR; TCRdb holds only in-frame clones, not every one. The sample includes around 90,000 clones, around 94% of them seen just once. The origin of this receptor is a human donor in good health. The sequenced sample was T cells isolated from PBMCs. The chain uses TRBV5-5 and TRBJ2-7, with D possibly matching TRBD1 (6 bases). The CDR3 nucleotides read TGTGCCGGATTAACAGGGCGCGACGAGCAGTACTTC. Residues: CAGLTGRDEQYF.